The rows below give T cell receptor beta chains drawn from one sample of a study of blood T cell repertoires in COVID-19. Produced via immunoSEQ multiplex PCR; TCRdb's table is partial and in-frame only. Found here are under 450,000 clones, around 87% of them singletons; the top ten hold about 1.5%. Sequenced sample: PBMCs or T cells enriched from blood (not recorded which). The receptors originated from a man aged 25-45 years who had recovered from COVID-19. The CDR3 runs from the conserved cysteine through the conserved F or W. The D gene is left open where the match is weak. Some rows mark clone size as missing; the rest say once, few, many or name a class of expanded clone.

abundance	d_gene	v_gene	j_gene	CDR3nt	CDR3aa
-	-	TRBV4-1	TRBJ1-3	TGCGCCAGCAGCCAAGACAACTTCTCTGGAAACACCATATATTTT	CASSQDNFSGNTIYF
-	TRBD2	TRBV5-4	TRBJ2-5	TGTGCCAGCAGCTGGGGGGAGCGGGGTGAGACCCAGTACTTC	CASSWGERGETQYF
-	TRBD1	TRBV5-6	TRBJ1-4	TGTGCCAGCAGCCCCTTCTCCGGGACAGAATTCACTGGGGAAAAACTGTTTTTT	CASSPFSGTEFTGEKLFF
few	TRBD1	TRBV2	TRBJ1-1	TGTGCCAGCAGATACCAGGGGGCGCGCACTGAAGCTTTCTTT	CASRYQGARTEAFF
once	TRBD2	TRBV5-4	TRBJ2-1	TGTGCCAGCAGCTCTAGCGGGGGAGCCTACAATGAGCAGTTCTTC	CASSSSGGAYNEQFF
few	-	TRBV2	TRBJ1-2	TGTGCCAGCAGCTCACAGGCTAACTATGGCTACACCTTC	CASSSQANYGYTF
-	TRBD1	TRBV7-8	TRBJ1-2	TGTGCCAGCAGCTCGCGGACAGGGCCCTTCTATGGCTACACCTTC	CASSSRTGPFYGYTF
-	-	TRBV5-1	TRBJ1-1	TGCGCCAGCAGCCTTAACACTGAAGCTTTCTTT	CASSLNTEAFF
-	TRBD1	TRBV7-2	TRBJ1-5	TGTGCCAGCAGCGGCACCGGGACAGGGAACCAGCCCCAGCATTTT	CASSGTGTGNQPQHF
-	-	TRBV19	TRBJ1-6	TGTGCCAGTAGTATCTCGGCGCAGGGCCTGCGAGACTCACCCCTCCACTTT	CASSISAQGLRDSPLHF
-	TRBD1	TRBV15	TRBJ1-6	TGTGCCACCAGCAGAGATTATGGACAGGAACGTAATTCACCCCTCCACTTT	CATSRDYGQERNSPLHF
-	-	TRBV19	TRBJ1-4	TGTGCCAGTAGTCCGCGGCTTTTAAATGAAAAACTGTTTTTT	CASSPRLLNEKLFF
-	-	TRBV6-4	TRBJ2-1	TGTGCCAGCAGTGAAGGGACACCCTACAATGAGCAGTTCTTC	CASSEGTPYNEQFF
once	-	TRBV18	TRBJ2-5	TGTGCCAGCTCACCGACAGACGGAGAGACCCAGTACTTC	CASSPTDGETQYF
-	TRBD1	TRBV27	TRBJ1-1	TGTGCCAGCAGTTTACAGGGACAGGTGACTTGGGACACTGAAGCTTTCTTT	CASSLQGQVTWDTEAFF
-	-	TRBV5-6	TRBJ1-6	TGTGCCAGCAGCTTGGCAGCGGGGAACAATTCACCCCTCCACTTT	CASSLAAGNNSPLHF
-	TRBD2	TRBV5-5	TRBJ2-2	TGTGCCAGCAGCTTAGTTCCGGGCGGGGGTCTCACCGGGGAGCTGTTTTTT	CASSLVPGGGLTGELFF
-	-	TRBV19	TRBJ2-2	TGTGCCAGTAGTCAGTGGGGGACATTGAGCACCGGGGAGCTGTTTTTT	CASSQWGTLSTGELFF
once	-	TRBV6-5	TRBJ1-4	TGTGCCAGCAGTTTGAGGGTGGCAACTAATGAAAAACTGTTTTTT	CASSLRVATNEKLFF
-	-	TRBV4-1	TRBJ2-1	TGCGCCAGCCGAAGTAACCAGGCTGGGTGGGAGCAGTTCTTC	CASRSNQAGWEQFF
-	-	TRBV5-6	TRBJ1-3	TGTGCCAGCAGCTTGGGCAGTGTAAGGGGGAGCTCTGGAAACACCATATATTTT	CASSLGSVRGSSGNTIYF
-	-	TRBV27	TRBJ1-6	TGTGCCAGCAGCAAAGAAGTGAGAAATTCACCCCTCCACTTT	CASSKEVRNSPLHF
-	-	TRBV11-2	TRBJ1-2	TGTGCCAGCAGCCCGGTTTCGAGGGAGTATGGCTACACCTTC	CASSPVSREYGYTF
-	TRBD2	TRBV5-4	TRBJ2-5	TGTGCCAGCAGCTCAAGCGGGGGACAAGAGACCCAGTACTTC	CASSSSGGQETQYF
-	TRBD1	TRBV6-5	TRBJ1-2	TGTGCCAGCACTCCAGGGACAGCCAAGGACTATGGCTACACCTTC	CASTPGTAKDYGYTF
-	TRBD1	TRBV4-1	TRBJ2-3	TGCGCCAGCAGCCCTTCAGGGGGCTCGACAGATACGCAGTATTTT	CASSPSGGSTDTQYF
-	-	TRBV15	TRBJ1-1	TGTGCCACCAGCAGAGATCTGGGCAGGGTGGACGCTTTCTTT	CATSRDLGRVDAFF
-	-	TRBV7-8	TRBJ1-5	TGTGCCAGCAGGCTTACATCAGGGGCGATTCAGCCCCAGCATTTT	CASRLTSGAIQPQHF
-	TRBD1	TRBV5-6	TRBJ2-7	TGTGCCAGCAGCCCTCCGGGACAGGGGTTATACGAGCAGTACTTC	CASSPPGQGLYEQYF
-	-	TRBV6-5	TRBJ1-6	TGTGCCAGCAGTTACTCTGGGGAGGGTAATTCACCCCTCCACTTT	CASSYSGEGNSPLHF
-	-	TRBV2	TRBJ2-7	TGTGCCAGCAGTCCTATTAATGAGCAGTACTTC	CASSPINEQYF
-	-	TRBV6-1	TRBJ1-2	TGTGCCAGCAGGGAAGGGTCGATCCCGTCTATTTTAGGCTACACCTTC	CASREGSIPSILGYTF
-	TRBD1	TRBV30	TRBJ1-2	TGTGCCTGGAGCGAGAGAATCGGGACAGGGAGGGATTGGGGTGGCTACACCTTC	CAWSERIGTGRDWGGYTF
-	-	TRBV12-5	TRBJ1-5	TGTGCTAGTGGTACGAAGGGGGGCAATCAGCCCCAGCATTTT	CASGTKGGNQPQHF
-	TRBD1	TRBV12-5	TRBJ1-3	TGTGCTAGATTGGACAGGGTCGCAAACACCATATATTTT	CARLDRVANTIYF
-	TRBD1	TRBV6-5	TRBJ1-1	TGTGCCAGCAGGGGGGACAGGGAGAACACTGAAGCTTTCTTT	CASRGDRENTEAFF
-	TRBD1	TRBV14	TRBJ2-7	TGTGCCAGCAGCACGCGACAGGGGAGCTACGAGCAGTACTTC	CASSTRQGSYEQYF
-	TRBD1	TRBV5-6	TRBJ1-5	TGTGCCAGCAGTCCTACAGGGGGGACTTCGGGCCCCCAGCATTTT	CASSPTGGTSGPQHF
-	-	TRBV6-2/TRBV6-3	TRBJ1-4	TGTGCCAGCAGTTATACAGGTGGCAATGAAAAACTGTTTTTT	CASSYTGGNEKLFF
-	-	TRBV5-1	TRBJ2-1	TGCGCCAGTGGGTCTGGGGGCGGTGAGCAGTTCTTC	CASGSGGGEQFF
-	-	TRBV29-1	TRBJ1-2	TGCAGCGTTGATCTCAGATATGGCTACACCTTC	CSVDLRYGYTF
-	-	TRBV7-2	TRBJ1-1	TGTGCCAGCAGCTTAGGGGGGTATCAACGGGAGGGTAAAGCTTTCTTT	CASSLGGYQREGKAFF